This T cell receptor beta chain was profiled in a study of blood T cell repertoires in COVID-19. Study-wide context: T cells, B-cell-depleted T cells, or PBMCs supplied cDNA or gDNA.

CDR1 and CDR2 (germline): SGHRS, YFSETQ. The junction had 5 bases not matched to a gene; V was cut back by 0 bases and J by 3 bases. The CDR3 is 16 residues long. Some clones are missing from TCRdb's copy, which holds only in-frame ones; the method was immunoSEQ multiplex PCR. The data contain some 180,000 clones, 84% of them singletons. A few counts support this clone. This TCR was sampled from a woman in her 30s who had been exposed to COVID-19. Specimen: PBMCs or T cells enriched from blood (not recorded which). The chain uses TRBV5-1 and TRBJ2-5; TRBD1 matches 10 bases. The CDR3 region is CASSLAGTGVEETQYF. The CDR3 nucleotides are TGCGCCAGCAGCTTGGCCGGGACAGGGGTTGAAGAGACCCAGTACTTC.